The clone carrying this TCR beta chain came up a few times. RNA transcripts gave rise to amplified TCR beta CDR3 regions. A set of HTBI primers served as the primers for a first-round RT-PCR of the TCR CDR3. One entry per CDR3 protein results from TCRdb running MiXCR on the multiplex PCR reads. The sample yields about 300,000 distinct CDR3 sequences, roughly 19% seen once. This record belongs to a study of T cells in Graves' hyperthyroidism and ophthalmopathy. CDR1 SGDLS and CDR2 YYNGEE come from the germline V gene. J was trimmed by 6 bases and V by 0 bases; bases with no gene match: 7. The CDR3 consists of 16 residues.

This rearrangement joins TRBV9 to TRBJ2-1; TRBD2 matches at 9 bases. Sequencing was performed on blood. The source of this sequence is a man in his fifties or sixties with Graves' ophthalmopathy. CDR3 in DNA: TGTGCCAGCAGCGTAGATGGTAGCGGGAGATTCAATGAGCAGTTCTTC. Amino acids: CASSVDGSGRFNEQFF. Filled out from reference TRBV9 and TRBJ2-1, the complete variable domain reads DSGVTQTPKHLITATGQRVTLRCSPRSGDLSVYWYQQSLDQGLQFLIQYYNGEERAKGNILERFSAQQFPDLHSELNLSSLELGDSALYFCASSVDGSGRFNEQFFGPGTRLTVL.